This T cell receptor beta chain was profiled in a study of PD-L1 blockade in urothelial cancer. Looking at the study overall: A median of approximately 150,000 T cells was found in the blood samples.

Assay used: immunoSEQ multiplex PCR; TCRdb lists only in-frame clones, some missing. In the table there are around 63,000 clones, roughly four fifths of which are singletons. The time point here: pretreatment peripheral blood. CDR1 is MNHNS, CDR2 SASEGT, per germline. CDR3 size: 12 residues. Trimming cost V 2 bases and J 4 bases, with 6 bases left between them. This sequence joins TRBV6-1 and TRBJ2-7; D not certain. Sequencing used PBMCs, obtained around atezolizumab (anti-PD-L1) treatment. This clonotype was obtained from a man between 65 and 85 years old with urothelial cancer. CDR3: CASSETDYEQYF. CDR3 coding DNA: TGTGCCAGCAGTGAAACTGATTACGAGCAGTACTTC.